One sample yielded the 20 T cell receptor beta chains listed below, sequenced in a study of glioma-infiltrating T cells after dendritic cell vaccination. Clones were read by immunoSEQ multiplex PCR, and TCRdb kept only the in-frame ones, dropping some. The repertoire consists of around 100,000 clones, with 81% occurring once and the leading ten covering over 9.5%. The sequenced sample was blood, obtained before dendritic cell vaccination. These receptors came from a human donor with glioblastoma.

This clone was observed a single time. The rearrangement uses TRBV30 and TRBJ1-2; no firm D call. Per the germline V gene, CDR1 is GTSNPN and CDR2 is SVGIG (reference sequence). V shed 3 bases and J shed 4 bases, with 6 bases lying between them. The CDR3 extends over 11 amino acids. In DNA, the CDR3 is TGTGCCTGGAGCGAGGTCTATGGCTACACCTTC. Protein sequence: CAWSEVYGYTF.

The rearrangement uses TRBV18 and TRBJ2-2, with D maybe TRBD2 (6 bases). Trimming removed 6 bases at V and 1 base at J, with 12 bases between. The CDR3 consists of 15 residues. The V gene's germline CDR1 is KGHSH and CDR2 LQKENI. The CDR3 loop reads CASSLNGRNTGELFF. CDR3 bases: TGTGCCAGCTCCCTAAACGGGAGGAACACCGGGGAGCTGTTTTTT.

The chain joins TRBV12-5 to TRBJ1-2; a possible D gene is TRBD1 (6 bases). This CDR3 spans 17 amino acids. The germline V gene encodes CDR1 LGHNT and CDR2 FRNRAP. Trimming took off 6 bases at V and 2 bases at J, with 22 bases between the two ends. The CDR3 reads CASGAKTGTQRNYGYTF. As DNA, the CDR3 is TGTGCTAGTGGAGCGAAGACCGGGACACAAAGGAACTATGGCTACACCTTC.

The sample holds a few counts of this clone. The chain joins TRBV9 to TRBJ2-5; a possible D gene is TRBD1 (5 bases). Germline CDR1 is SGDLS and CDR2 is YYNGEE. This CDR3 region has 15 residues. V lost 4 bases and J lost 5, with 18 bases in between. This CDR3 reads CASSPLPGKVETQYF. CDR3 DNA: TGTGCCAGCAGCCCACTCCCAGGGAAGGTTGAGACCCAGTACTTC.

This clone has more than one count but fewer than ten. This sequence joins TRBV4-2 and TRBJ2-7; D not certain. Trimming cost V 7 bases and J 0 bases, with 10 bases left between them. The CDR3 has 13 residues. CDR1 and CDR2 (germline): LGHNA, YNFKEQ. The CDR3 region is CASTLPGSYEQYF. The CDR3 DNA reads as TGTGCCAGCACCCTCCCAGGCTCCTACGAGCAGTACTTC.

This clone was seen just once. The J gene is TRBJ2-7, the V gene TRBV11-3; D gene ambiguous. V lost 2 bases and J 3 bases, leaving 5 bases between the germline ends. Germline-derived CDR1 and CDR2 are SGHNT and YENEEA. The CDR3 runs to 12 residues. Here the CDR3 reads CASSLTVYEQYF. The CDR3 DNA is TGTGCCAGCAGCTTAACAGTCTACGAGCAGTACTTC.

This clone was counted between two and nine times. CDR3 protein: CSVEEGGFRFF. As DNA, the CDR3 is TGCAGCGTTGAAGAGGGCGGGTTTCGGTTCTTC. The V gene is TRBV29-1, the J gene TRBJ2-1; possible D gene TRBD2, 5 bases. With 0 bases removed from V and 15 bases from J, the gap between germline ends came to 12 bases. Germline V lookup: CDR1 SQVTM, CDR2 ANQGSEA. The CDR3 sequence is 11 residues long.

CDR3 DNA sequence: TGTGCCAGTAGTAAGGGGGCTCCTGGGCTCTATGGCTACACCTTC. Translating gives CASSKGAPGLYGYTF. The chain uses TRBV19 and TRBJ1-2; 7 nucleotides agree with TRBD1. V shed 4 bases and J 4 bases; nucleotides not matched to a gene: 9. The CDR3 loop spans 15 amino acids. CDR1 LNHDA and CDR2 SQIVND come from the germline V gene (reference sequence).

CDR3 in DNA: TGTGCCAGCAGCAAGGGACTAGCGGGGGGCACAGATACGCAGTATTTT. Translating gives CASSKGLAGGTDTQYF. This rearrangement joins TRBV21-1 to TRBJ2-3; TRBD2 is the table's D call, not checked against the DNA. TRBV21-1 is reported as a pseudogene. There are 16 residues in the CDR3.

The V and J genes are TRBV19 and TRBJ1-1, with D maybe TRBD1 (5 bases). Trimming cost V 10 bases and J 1 base, with 16 bases left between them. The V gene's germline CDR1 is LNHDA and CDR2 SQIVND (reference sequence). This CDR3 is 14 amino acids long. As DNA, the CDR3 is TGTGCCACCCGGGGGGGTGGGACGAACACTGAAGCTTTCTTT. This encodes CATRGGGTNTEAFF.

The J gene is TRBJ2-4, the V gene TRBV5-1, with D perhaps TRBD1 (5 bases). The CDR3 sequence is 16 residues long. The germline CDR1 and CDR2 sequences are SGHRS and YFSETQ. The V end was cut by 6 bases, the J end by 2 bases, with 18 bases between. In nucleotides, the CDR3 is TGCGCCAGCAAAGACCCCCTCAGGGCATCCAAAAACATTCAGTACTTC. Its protein is CASKDPLRASKNIQYF.

The rearrangement joins TRBV19 to TRBJ1-5; the D is unclear. Trimming removed 3 bases at V and 3 bases at J, with 15 bases between. Germline loops: CDR1 LNHDA, CDR2 SQIVND (reference sequence). This CDR3 has 16 amino acids. The CDR3 loop reads CASSIKGGMNNQPQHF. The DNA of the CDR3 is TGTGCCAGTAGTATTAAAGGAGGCATGAACAATCAGCCCCAGCATTTT.

This chain links TRBV30 with TRBJ2-3; D possibly corresponds to TRBD1 (6 bases). Between the trimmed V and J ends, which lost 7 bases and 0 bases, there was a span of 11 bases. The CDR3 loop spans 13 amino acids. Germline CDR1 reads GTSNPN; CDR2 reads SVGIG (reference sequence). This CDR3 is CAYNRDSTDTQYF. For the CDR3, the DNA is TGTGCCTACAACAGGGATAGCACAGATACGCAGTATTTT.

This rearrangement joins TRBV7-9 to TRBJ1-1, with 10 positions matching TRBD1. V gave up 5 bases and J gave up 11 bases; unmatched junction bases: 14. Per the germline V gene, CDR1 is SEHNR and CDR2 is FQNEAQ (reference sequence). The CDR3 contains 15 residues. The CDR3 nucleotides are TGTGCCAGCAGCCCCCCCGGGGGACAGGGGACTGGGGCTTTCTTT. It specifies CASSPPGGQGTGAFF. The full variable domain, rest sourced from reference TRBV7-9 and TRBJ1-1, is DTGVSQNPRHKITKRGQNVTFRCDPISEHNRLYWYRQTLGQGPEFLTYFQNEAQLEKSRLLSDRFSAERPKGSFSTLEIQRTEQGDSAMYLCASSPPGGQGTGAFFGQGTRLTVV.

The chain recombines TRBV6-5 with TRBJ2-7; no clear D. The CDR3 is 15 residues long. The V and J ends lost 4 bases and 8 bases respectively, with 21 bases between them. Germline V CDR1 and CDR2: MNHEY, SVGAGI. Here the CDR3 DNA reads TGTGCCAGCAGTTCTTACCAGTACCCACAGAAAAAGCAGTACTTC. This codes for CASSSYQYPQKKQYF.

The rearrangement links TRBV7-2 to TRBJ1-5, with D possibly matching TRBD1 (5 bases). The germline V gene encodes CDR1 SGHTA and CDR2 FQGNSA. The CDR3 loop spans 14 amino acids. V lost 8 bases, J lost 6 bases, and 17 bases lay in between. This chain's CDR3 is CASGAGGPGQPQHF. The CDR3, as DNA: TGTGCCAGCGGGGCTGGTGGGCCCGGTCAGCCCCAGCATTTT. The complete variable domain, with remaining parts taken from reference TRBV7-2 and TRBJ1-5, reads GAGVSQSPSNKVTEKGKDVELRCDPISGHTALYWYRQSLGQGLEFLIYFQGNSAPDKSGLPSDRFSAERTGGSVSTLTIQRTQQEDSAVYLCASGAGGPGQPQHFGDGTRLSIL.

In this sample, this clone turned up many times. This chain uses TRBV19 with TRBJ2-7, with unresolved D. In germline, CDR1 is LNHDA, CDR2 SQIVND (reference sequence). The CDR3 has 15 residues. V was cut by 5 bases and J by 0 bases, with 14 bases left in between. CDR3 region: CASSYRFSSSYEQYF. DNA of the CDR3: TGTGCCAGTAGTTACAGATTTTCCAGCTCCTACGAGCAGTACTTC.

This chain links TRBV5-6 with TRBJ2-7; 9 bases fit TRBD1. Germline V CDR1 and CDR2: SGHDT, YYEEEE. The CDR3 loop spans 16 amino acids. The J segment lost 2 bases and the V segment lost 3 bases, leaving 9 bases of the junction unmatched. Here the CDR3 DNA reads TGTGCCAGCAGCTACAGGAGGACAGGGGAACCCTACGAGCAGTACTTC. Residues: CASSYRRTGEPYEQYF.

The gene calls are TRBV30 and TRBJ1-4; no firm D call. The ends were cut back, 7 bases at V and 8 bases at J, with 17 bases in the middle. Germline CDR1 is GTSNPN and CDR2 is SVGIG (reference sequence). The CDR3 has 13 amino acids. In nucleotides, the CDR3 is TGTGCCTCCCGTTTTTTTGCCGGGGAAAAACTGTTTTTT. Residues: CASRFFAGEKLFF.

CDR3 DNA sequence: TGTGCCAGCAGTGAAGGACCTACCAGGGGGCGGTCACCCCTCCACTTT. This translates into CASSEGPTRGRSPLHF. The V call is TRBV25-1, the J call TRBJ1-6; TRBD1 agrees at 8 bases. Germline V gene sequence: CDR1 MGHDK, CDR2 SYGVNS. This CDR3 is 16 amino acids long. Trimming cost V 2 bases and J 10 bases; bases outside gene matches: 10.